This TCR beta chain was identified in a study of T-cell reconstitution after alpha-beta-depleted transplantation in children. During its preparation, the TCRbeta library received unique molecular identifiers. TCRdb analysed the PCR reads with MiXCR anew, one entry per CDR3 protein. The sample comprises a few hundred thousand distinct CDR3 sequences, 10% to 15% of which are singletons, and about 2.2% rests with the top ten. Study-wide points: When one year had passed after transplant, most T-cell counts and diversity came from newly produced T cells. Day-60 TCRbeta diversity that was high in some patients was derived from surviving recipient T cells and thymic progenitors. Expanded graft clones numbering several hundred reportedly gave rise to alpha-beta T cells about two months after transplant.

To note about this clonotype: Antigen specificity is unknown.

The sample here was PBMCs, mostly from graft donor cells, taken 360 days after TCRalphabeta/CD19-depleted stem cell transplant. The receptor was isolated from a male patient younger than 18 who had a stem cell transplant for acute myeloid leukemia, so the T cells may come from the graft donor.

CDR3 nucleotides: TGTGCCATCTGTCGTTTAGCGGGAGACGGCCCGGGAGTCGCCTACGAGCAGTACTTC. Protein sequence: CAICRLAGDGPGVAYEQYF. This sequence joins TRBV2 and TRBJ2-7, with TRBD2 matching 9 bases. J was trimmed by 2 bases and V by 10 bases; bases with no gene match: 24. Germline V gene lookup returns CDR1 SNHLY and CDR2 FYNNEI. The CDR3 consists of 19 residues.